This passage covers 31 T cell receptor beta chains from one sample sequenced in a study of T cells in Graves' hyperthyroidism and ophthalmopathy. RNA transcripts served as the template for amplifying TCR beta CDR3 regions. First-round RT-PCR of the TCR CDR3 relied on the HTBI primer set. Each CDR3 protein is one row after TCRdb ran MiXCR on the multiplex PCR reads. The table lists around 600,000 distinct CDR3 sequences, 45% of them singletons. Sequencing input: peripheral blood or thyroid tissue (not recorded which). The receptor set was obtained from an adult man with Graves' disease, either hyperthyroidism or ophthalmopathy (not recorded which).

This clonotype came up many times. V is TRBV7-8 and J is TRBJ2-7, with TRBD2 identical over 14 bases. With 5 bases clipped from V and 2 bases from J, the junction kept 2 bases outside the gene matches. The CDR3 is 15 amino acids. Germline lookup yields CDR1 SGHVS and CDR2 FQNEAQ. This CDR3 is CASSPGLAGAYEQYF. The DNA of the CDR3 is TGTGCCAGCAGCCCGGGACTAGCGGGAGCCTACGAGCAGTACTTC.

This clonotype came up a few times. The rearrangement links TRBV7-9 to TRBJ1-2, with 9 bases identical to TRBD1. There are 12 residues in the CDR3. Per germline, CDR1 SEHNR and CDR2 FQNEAQ (reference sequence). The ends lost 8 bases at V and 8 bases at J; junction bases unmatched: 6. CDR3 DNA: TGTGCCAGCGAACAGGGGGCGGAGGGCTACACCTTC. This gives the protein CASEQGAEGYTF.

This chain links TRBV11-2 with TRBJ1-5; 8 bases agree with TRBD1. The CDR3 consists of 15 residues. Germline V lookup: CDR1 SGHAT, CDR2 FQNNGV. V lost 6 bases, J lost 4 bases, and 8 bases stayed unmatched. The CDR3 reads CASSFRTGLNQPQHF. CDR3 in DNA: TGTGCCAGCAGTTTTCGGACAGGGTTAAATCAGCCCCAGCATTTT.

The rearrangement uses TRBV5-6 and TRBJ1-1; possibly TRBD1 for D (6 bases). The length of the CDR3 is 12 residues. Trimming took off 4 bases at V and 7 bases at J, with 11 bases between the two ends. The germline V gene encodes CDR1 SGHDT and CDR2 YYEEEE. This CDR3 reads CASSLGQFEAFF. The CDR3 bases are TGTGCCAGCAGCCTTGGACAGTTTGAAGCTTTCTTT.

In this sample, this clonotype turned up once. Sequence at one end of the junction differs from germline and may be a read error. The genes are TRBV15 and TRBJ1-2; TRBD1 is a possible D gene (6 bases). The CDR3 consists of 13 residues. Looked up from germline, CDR1 is LNHNV and CDR2 is YYDKDF (reference sequence). This chain's CDR3 is CASSLVGGTGYTF. CDR3 DNA: TGTGCCAGCAGCTTGGTTGGGGGCACTGGCTACACCTTC.

This clonotype was picked up one time. A much larger clone is a single base away; this may be a read error. The V and J genes are TRBV2 and TRBJ2-7; a weak D match, TRBD1 (6 bases). CDR3 length: 16 residues. Trimming pared 5 bases from V and 0 bases from J, leaving 17 bases between. The germline gives CDR1 SNHLY, CDR2 FYNNEI. For the CDR3, the DNA is TGTGCCAGCAGTCTCGGCGCAGGACAGAGCTCCTACGAGCAGTACTTC. Translating gives CASSLGAGQSSYEQYF.

Note on this clonotype: A much larger clone lies a single base off, so this may be a read error. Because the CDR3 is missing its conserved closing phenylalanine or tryptophan, this is likely a read error. The CDR3 spells CSVETSLSPNTEAFL. The DNA of the CDR3 is TGCAGCGTTGAAACGTCTCTATCGCCGAACACTGAAGCTTTCCTT. V usage is TRBV29-1 and J usage is TRBJ1-1, with no clear D. The CDR3 is 15 amino acids. CDR1 is SQVTM and CDR2 is ANQGSEA in the germline V gene. The V end lost 2 bases, the J end lost 1 base, and 14 bases lay between the germline ends.

This clonotype was counted a few times. This may stem from a read error, because a much larger clone lies one nucleotide away. The chain combines TRBV6-1 with TRBJ2-5; D is uncertain. V lost 7 bases to trimming and J lost 4 bases, with 7 bases between them. Germline V gene sequence: CDR1 MNHNS, CDR2 SASEGT. The CDR3 has 11 amino acids. In DNA, the CDR3 is TGTGCCAGCACCCAAGGAGAGACCCAGTACTTC. It encodes CASTQGETQYF.

V and J are TRBV20-1 and TRBJ1-5, with D unclear. This CDR3 contains 12 residues. The V end was cut by 7 bases, the J end by 5 bases, with 12 bases between. Germline CDR1 DFQATT, CDR2 SNEGSKA (reference sequence). The DNA of the CDR3 is TGCAGTGATCGACCGGGCGATCAGCCCCAGCATTTT. This sequence encodes CSDRPGDQPQHF.

This clonotype has at least ten counts. The V gene is TRBV9, the J gene TRBJ2-7, with 9 bases aligning to TRBD2. The ends lost 0 bases at V and 3 bases at J; junction bases unmatched: 4. This CDR3 has 15 amino acids. CDR1 is SGDLS and CDR2 is YYNGEE in the germline V gene. DNA for the CDR3: TGTGCCAGCAGCGTAGGGGCTAGCGGGGACTACGAGCAGTACTTC. This sequence encodes CASSVGASGDYEQYF.

The V and J genes are TRBV7-8 and TRBJ1-2; D perhaps matches TRBD1 (6 bases). V was clipped by 1 base and J by 6 bases, with 15 bases between them. The CDR3 contains 15 residues. Per the germline V gene, CDR1 is SGHVS and CDR2 is FQNEAQ. The CDR3 bases are TGTGCCAGCAGCTTAGGGGTTGAGGGGGTGAATGGCTACACCTTC. It is translated as CASSLGVEGVNGYTF.

This clonotype was observed at least ten times. The V call is TRBV15, the J call TRBJ1-6; weak D call: TRBD1 (6 bases). This CDR3 spans 17 amino acids. The ends were cut back, 0 bases at V and 6 bases at J, with 15 bases in the middle. CDR1 is LNHNV and CDR2 is YYDKDF in the germline V gene (reference sequence). The CDR3 protein is CATSREWQGTSNSPLHF. DNA of the CDR3: TGTGCCACCAGCAGAGAGTGGCAGGGGACCTCTAATTCACCCCTCCACTTT.

A few counts support this clonotype. This sequence joins TRBV2 and TRBJ1-1, with a weak D call TRBD1 (5 bases). The CDR3 runs to 15 residues. Germline V gene lookup returns CDR1 SNHLY and CDR2 FYNNEI. V lost 5 bases and J 8 bases, leaving 21 bases between the germline ends. The CDR3 sequence: CASSLFTPVEGEAFF. CDR3 nucleotide sequence: TGTGCCAGCAGTCTGTTCACCCCAGTGGAGGGGGAAGCTTTCTTT.

J is TRBJ1-2 and V is TRBV11-2; the match to TRBD1 covers 10 bases. The trim removed 3 bases at V and 2 bases at J, leaving 6 bases unmatched. CDR1 and CDR2 from the germline V gene are SGHAT and FQNNGV. This CDR3 region has 16 residues. The CDR3 DNA sequence: TGTGCCAGCAGCTTTAGACAGGGGGCGATGAACTATGGCTACACCTTC. Its protein product is CASSFRQGAMNYGYTF.

The chain links TRBV19 to TRBJ1-2; 9 bases are a match to TRBD1. V lost 5 bases, J lost 4 bases, and 8 bases stayed unmatched. The germline V gene encodes CDR1 LNHDA and CDR2 SQIVND (reference sequence). The CDR3 covers 15 residues. The CDR3 bases are TGTGCCAGTAGTGCCTGGACAGGGGTTTTCTATGGCTACACCTTC. Amino acids: CASSAWTGVFYGYTF.

This chain links TRBV7-2 with TRBJ2-6; D remains unclear. V was cut by 8 bases and J by 0 bases, with 8 bases left in between. In germline, CDR1 is SGHTA, CDR2 FQGNSA. The CDR3 is 14 residues long. CDR3 loop: CASPLHSGANVLTF. CDR3 DNA: TGTGCCAGCCCCCTGCACTCTGGGGCCAACGTCCTGACTTTC.

In this sample, this clonotype turned up a few times. The V call is TRBV20-1, the J call TRBJ1-3; no firm D call. Trimming removed 3 bases from V and 2 bases from J, with 11 bases in between. CDR1 and CDR2 (germline): DFQATT, SNEGSKA (reference sequence). This CDR3 is 14 amino acids long. The CDR3 sequence is CSASGVETGNTIYF. The CDR3 DNA sequence: TGCAGTGCTAGTGGGGTGGAAACTGGAAACACCATATATTTT.

This clonotype turned up a few times. This chain links TRBV20-1 with TRBJ2-5, with D perhaps TRBD1 (5 bases). Germline V gene data show CDR1 as DFQATT and CDR2 as SNEGSKA (reference sequence). Trimming pared 0 bases from V and 5 bases from J, leaving 10 bases between. The CDR3 length is 13 residues. CDR3 residues: CSARDLGAETQYF. The DNA for the CDR3 is TGCAGTGCTAGAGATCTAGGGGCGGAGACCCAGTACTTC.

This clonotype was counted between two and nine times. The genes are TRBV2 and TRBJ2-5; TRBD1 might be the D (6 bases). V gave up 7 bases and J gave up 0 bases, with 12 bases separating them. CDR3 length: 14 amino acids. Germline CDR1 reads SNHLY; CDR2 reads FYNNEI. The CDR3 spells CASKVNRDQETQYF. In nucleotides, the CDR3 is TGTGCCAGCAAGGTCAACAGGGACCAAGAGACCCAGTACTTC.

The chain combines TRBV4-1 with TRBJ1-4; D unresolved. Germline V lookup: CDR1 MGHRA, CDR2 YSYEKL. The CDR3 covers 17 residues. V lost 4 bases and J lost 4, with 19 bases in between. For the CDR3, the DNA is TGCGCCAGCAGCCGACTCCTAGTGATGGCGCTTAATGAAAAACTGTTTTTT. Protein product: CASSRLLVMALNEKLFF.

The chain uses TRBV24-1 and TRBJ1-6, with 10 nucleotides matching TRBD1. Looked up from germline, CDR1 is KGHDR and CDR2 is SFDVKD. The CDR3 has 17 amino acids. V lost 11 bases and J lost 7; bases outside the gene matches: 16. The CDR3 sequence: CASKHGTGDLRNSPLHF. Here the CDR3 DNA reads TGTGCCAGCAAACACGGGACAGGGGATTTGAGGAATTCACCCCTCCACTTT.

The chain links TRBV20-1 to TRBJ2-5; possibly TRBD2 for D (6 bases). This CDR3 has 15 amino acids. Trimming stripped 0 bases from V and 0 bases from J, with 11 bases between. Germline V lookup: CDR1 DFQATT, CDR2 SNEGSKA (reference sequence). The CDR3 reads CSAREWGEYQETQYF. CDR3 DNA: TGCAGTGCTAGAGAATGGGGGGAGTACCAAGAGACCCAGTACTTC.

The chain has TRBV29-1 and TRBJ2-5; D is possibly TRBD1 or TRBD2 (5 bases each). The CDR3 consists of 13 residues. The V and J ends lost 8 bases and 4 bases respectively, with 17 bases between them. Germline-derived CDR1 and CDR2 are SQVTM and ANQGSEA. CDR3 residues: CSSMRGWAETQYF. CDR3 DNA sequence: TGCAGCTCGATGAGGGGTTGGGCAGAGACCCAGTACTTC.

This clonotype has ten or more counts. This sequence joins TRBV19 and TRBJ1-6, with TRBD1 matching 9 bases. The CDR3 consists of 15 residues. J gave up 8 bases and V 6 bases, and 8 bases lay outside the gene matches. Germline V CDR1 and CDR2: LNHDA, SQIVND (reference sequence). The CDR3 DNA sequence: TGTGCCAGTAGATCACAGGGGGCGCGTGATTCACCCCTCCACTTT. This codes for CASRSQGARDSPLHF.

Comments on this clonotype: Germline and junction disagree at one end, which may indicate a read error. This chain connects TRBV2 to TRBJ1-6, with TRBD1 matching 7 bases. The CDR3 totals 16 residues. CDR1 and CDR2 from the germline V gene are SNHLY and FYNNEI. The CDR3 reads CASSERDSSYNSPFHF. In DNA, the CDR3 is TGTGCCAGCAGTGAGCGGGACAGCTCCTATAATTCACCCTTCCACTTT.

The CDR3 here is CSASSPTDRGRQAHF. CDR3 DNA: TGCAGTGCTAGTAGCCCAACTGACAGGGGCCGGCAAGCGCATTTT. The gene calls are TRBV20-1 and TRBJ1-5; TRBD1 matches 8 bases. Germline V gene lookup returns CDR1 DFQATT and CDR2 SNEGSKA (reference sequence). The ends lost 3 bases at V and 15 bases at J; junction bases unmatched: 19. The length of the CDR3 is 15 residues.

This clonotype was seen more than once but under ten times. This sequence joins TRBV7-9 and TRBJ2-5, with TRBD2 as a possible D gene (6 bases). In germline, CDR1 is SEHNR, CDR2 FQNEAQ (reference sequence). The length of the CDR3 is 14 residues. Deletions cut 4 bases from V and 0 bases from J, with 9 bases between. The CDR3 DNA reads as TGTGCCAGCAGCTCGGGACTTTACCAAGAGACCCAGTACTTC. Amino acid sequence: CASSSGLYQETQYF.

With regard to this clonotype: Because the CDR3 is missing its conserved closing phenylalanine or tryptophan, this is likely a read error. The chain recombines TRBV25-1 with TRBJ1-1, with TRBD1 identical over 7 bases. In germline, CDR1 is MGHDK, CDR2 SYGVNS. V lost 3 bases, J lost 5 bases, and 3 bases stayed unmatched. CDR3 length: 13 amino acids. This CDR3 reads CASSDLQGTEAFL. The CDR3 DNA is TGTGCCAGCAGTGATCTACAGGGGACTGAAGCTTTCCTT.

This clonotype was recorded at least ten times. The chain couples TRBV5-1 to TRBJ1-3; D is ambiguous. In germline, CDR1 is SGHRS, CDR2 YFSETQ. The V end was cut by 0 bases, the J end by 0 bases, with 7 bases between. The CDR3 contains 15 residues. DNA of the CDR3: TGCGCCAGCAGCTTGGTGTTGGGCTCTGGAAACACCATATATTTT. Protein sequence: CASSLVLGSGNTIYF.

This clonotype was seen only a few times. V usage is TRBV14 and J usage is TRBJ1-3, with TRBD1 as a possible D gene (5 bases). Germline V gene sequence: CDR1 SGHDN, CDR2 FVKESK. This CDR3 is built from 14 residues. Trimming left V 5 bases short and J 7 bases short, with 15 bases between. For the CDR3, the DNA is TGTGCCAGCAGCTTGGTAGGGGATTGGAACACCATATATTTT. It translates to CASSLVGDWNTIYF.

Points on this clonotype: A junction boundary mismatches the germline segment, possibly from a read error. The V gene is TRBV24-1, the J gene TRBJ2-5; D is uncertain. Per germline, CDR1 KGHDR and CDR2 SFDVKD. The CDR3 totals 13 residues. The CDR3 DNA sequence: TGTGCCAGCAGTTACAGAGTGTCAGAGACCCAGTACTTC. Its protein product is CASSYRVSETQYF.